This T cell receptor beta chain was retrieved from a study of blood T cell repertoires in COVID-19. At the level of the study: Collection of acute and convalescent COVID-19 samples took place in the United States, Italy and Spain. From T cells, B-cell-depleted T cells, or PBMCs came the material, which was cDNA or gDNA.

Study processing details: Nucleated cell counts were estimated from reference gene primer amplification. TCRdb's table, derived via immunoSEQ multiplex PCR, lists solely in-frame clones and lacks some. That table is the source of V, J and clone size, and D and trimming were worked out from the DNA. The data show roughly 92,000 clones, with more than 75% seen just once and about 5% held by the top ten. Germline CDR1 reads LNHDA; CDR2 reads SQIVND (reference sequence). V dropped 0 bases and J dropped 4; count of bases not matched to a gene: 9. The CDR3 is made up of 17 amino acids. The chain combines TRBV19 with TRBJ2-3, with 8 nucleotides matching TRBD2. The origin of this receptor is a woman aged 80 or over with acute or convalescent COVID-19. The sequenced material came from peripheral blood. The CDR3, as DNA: TGTGCCAGTAGTATAGATGGCGGGAGGAGAGGGCCAGATACGCAGTATTTT. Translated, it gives CASSIDGGRRGPDTQYF.